This T cell receptor beta chain stems from a study of T-cell reconstitution after alpha-beta-depleted transplantation in children. A TCRbeta library incorporating unique molecular identifiers was prepared. TCRdb passed the PCR reads through MiXCR, listing each CDR3 protein once. Among roughly 350,000 distinct CDR3 sequences, over 9% were seen once, and the ten largest hold around 2.4%. The CDR3 sequence is 15 residues long. Germline CDR1 DFQATT, CDR2 SNEGSKA (reference sequence). Trimming left V 3 bases short and J 7 bases short, with 19 bases between. This clonotype was observed many times. The receptor was isolated from a human donor who donated a stem cell graft to a child with acute lymphoblastic leukemia. The specimen was PBMCs from the stem cell graft donor, collected from the stem cell graft. The chain uses TRBV20-1 and TRBJ1-5; tentative D call: TRBD1 (6 bases). The CDR3 nucleotides read TGCAGTGCTAGCCGTACAGGGAGCGCGGGACAGCCCCAGCATTTT. Translating gives CSASRTGSAGQPQHF.